One and the same sample provided the 30 T cell receptor beta chains below, sequenced in a study of cytomegalovirus exposure and HLA in healthy donors. The PCR made use of 60 Vbeta and 13 Jbeta primers. The table came from immunoSEQ multiplex PCR; TCRdb's copy has only in-frame clones and leaves some out. Listed are 130,000 or so clones; roughly 1.6% falls within the top ten. The sample comprised PBMCs. The receptor source for this set is a middle-aged woman in good health and CMV-seronegative.

The V call is TRBV7-6, the J call TRBJ1-2; D call uncertain. In germline, CDR1 is SGHVS, CDR2 FNYEAQ. The CDR3 consists of 13 residues. Trimming removed 5 bases from V and 1 base from J, with 8 bases in between. The CDR3 coding sequence is TGTGCCAGCAGCCCCTATCTTAACTATGGCTACACCTTC. This sequence encodes CASSPYLNYGYTF.

This chain links TRBV9 with TRBJ1-1; the D gene is possibly TRBD1 (6 bases). The CDR3 consists of 14 residues. Per germline, CDR1 SGDLS and CDR2 YYNGEE. With 0 bases removed from V and 1 base from J, the gap between germline ends came to 7 bases. CDR3 DNA sequence: TGTGCCAGCAGCGTAGAGGGACAGAACACTGAAGCTTTCTTT. Translation: CASSVEGQNTEAFF.

The rearrangement links TRBV11-2 to TRBJ2-1, with D possibly TRBD1 on 6 matching bases. Trimming removed 4 bases at V and 6 bases at J, with 22 bases between. CDR3 length: 17 amino acids. The germline CDR1 and CDR2 sequences are SGHAT and FQNNGV. The CDR3 loop is CASSSLTIRVGGNEQFF. The CDR3 DNA reads as TGTGCCAGCAGCTCCCTCACCATCAGGGTAGGGGGCAATGAGCAGTTCTTC. Using reference TRBV11-2 and TRBJ2-1 for the parts outside the CDR3, the full variable domain is EAGVAQSPRYKIIEKRQSVAFWCNPISGHATLYWYQQILGQGPKLLIQFQNNGVVDDSQLPKDRFSAERLKGVDSTLKIQPAKLEDSAVYLCASSSLTIRVGGNEQFFGPGTRLTVL.

The chain uses TRBV29-1 and TRBJ2-5; D remains ambiguous. Germline CDR1 SQVTM, CDR2 ANQGSEA. Trimming took off 7 bases at V and 4 bases at J, with 7 bases between the two ends. The CDR3 totals 10 residues. Here the CDR3 DNA reads TGCAGCGGAGATCCAGAGACCCAGTACTTC. It translates to CSGDPETQYF. The variable domain in full, completed from reference TRBV29-1 and TRBJ2-5, reads SAVISQKPSRDICQRGTSLTIQCQVDSQVTMMFWYRQQPGQSLTLIATANQGSEATYESGFVIDKFPISRPNLTFSTLTVSNMSPEDSSIYLCSGDPETQYFGPGTRLLVL.

Turning to this clone: Other DNA sequences within the sample encode an identical CDR3. The CDR3 is CASSLQGADTQYF. CDR3 coding DNA: TGTGCCAGCAGCCTACAGGGGGCCGATACGCAGTATTTT. The rearrangement joins TRBV7-2 to TRBJ2-3; 9 bases map to TRBD1. J was trimmed by 6 bases and V by 5 bases; bases with no gene match: 3. Germline V gene lookup returns CDR1 SGHTA and CDR2 FQGNSA. This CDR3 comprises 13 residues.

This chain connects TRBV27 to TRBJ1-2; weak D call: TRBD1 (5 bases). The V gene lost 3 bases and the J gene lost 8 bases, with 13 bases spanning the gap. CDR3 length equals 13 residues. From germline, CDR1 is MNHEY and CDR2 SMNVEV (reference sequence). The CDR3 nucleotides are TGTGCCAGCAGTTTGGAAGGGGCGGGAGGCTACACCTTC. It specifies CASSLEGAGGYTF.

The chain joins TRBV7-8 to TRBJ1-4; perhaps TRBD1 as D (5 bases). The germline V gene encodes CDR1 SGHVS and CDR2 FQNEAQ. The CDR3 contains 14 residues. The ends were cut back, 5 bases at V and 3 bases at J, with 10 bases in the middle. The CDR3 here is CASSQGVANEKLFF. The CDR3 DNA reads TGTGCCAGCAGCCAGGGTGTAGCTAATGAAAAACTGTTTTTT.

The J gene is TRBJ1-1, the V gene TRBV6-1; the D is unclear. The V end was cut by 11 bases, the J end by 1 base, with 8 bases between. The CDR3 sequence is 11 residues long. From germline, CDR1 is MNHNS and CDR2 SASEGT. The CDR3 region has the DNA TGTGCCGGCCACACGAACACTGAAGCTTTCTTT. As protein: CAGHTNTEAFF.

The rearrangement links TRBV27 to TRBJ1-1, with TRBD1 matching over 10 bases. This CDR3 spans 16 amino acids. Germline V gene sequence: CDR1 MNHEY, CDR2 SMNVEV (reference sequence). Unmatched junction bases numbered 4, after V lost 0 bases and J lost 3 bases. CDR3 coding DNA: TGTGCCAGCAGTTTATCGAGGACAGGGGGTTACACTGAAGCTTTCTTT. It codes for CASSLSRTGGYTEAFF.

The rearrangement joins TRBV4-1 to TRBJ1-2, with unresolved D. Germline assignment: CDR1 MGHRA and CDR2 YSYEKL. Trimming removed 5 bases at V and 8 bases at J, with 21 bases between. The CDR3 is 15 amino acids. The CDR3 region has the DNA TGCGCCAGCAGCTACCGAAGAGATGGTGCGGGGGGCTACACCTTC. It codes for CASSYRRDGAGGYTF.

The chain has TRBV4-1 and TRBJ1-1; D is ambiguous. CDR3 length equals 16 residues. Germline V gene data show CDR1 as MGHRA and CDR2 as YSYEKL. The V gene lost 8 bases and the J gene lost 1 base, with 20 bases spanning the gap. CDR3: CASSSRYSGGNTEAFF. CDR3 coding DNA: TGCGCCAGCTCCTCAAGATATTCCGGAGGGAACACTGAAGCTTTCTTT.

V gene TRBV18 combines with J gene TRBJ1-6; D possibly corresponds to TRBD1 (6 bases). With 3 bases removed from V and 7 bases from J, the gap between germline ends came to 19 bases. This CDR3 spans 17 amino acids. Germline V gives CDR1 KGHSH, CDR2 LQKENI. CDR3 DNA sequence: TGTGCCAGCTCACCCGCACAGGGCCCCTCGGGGAATTCACCCCTCCACTTT. It encodes CASSPAQGPSGNSPLHF.

The gene calls are TRBV5-1 and TRBJ2-2; TRBD2 matches at 7 bases. Germline CDR1 SGHRS, CDR2 YFSETQ. CDR3 length: 15 residues. Unmatched junction bases numbered 11, after V lost 4 bases and J lost 8 bases. The CDR3 sequence: CASSPVAGRAGELFF. The CDR3 DNA follows: TGCGCCAGCAGCCCGGTTGCAGGGAGGGCAGGGGAGCTGTTTTTT.

The chain combines TRBV6-1 with TRBJ2-5; maybe TRBD1 (6 bases). CDR1 is MNHNS and CDR2 is SASEGT in the germline V gene. V was cut by 8 bases and J by 5 bases, with 15 bases left in between. This CDR3 contains 13 residues. Written as DNA, the CDR3 is TGTGCCAGCTATTTGGGGGCGCACGAGACCCAGTACTTC. Encoded protein: CASYLGAHETQYF.

This chain links TRBV5-4 with TRBJ2-2; the D gene is possibly TRBD1 (5 bases). V was clipped by 2 bases and J by 5 bases, with 13 bases between them. The germline V gene has CDR1 SGHNT and CDR2 YYREEE (reference sequence). The CDR3 runs to 15 residues. In DNA, the CDR3 is TGTGCCAGCAGCTTCGGGCAGGGTCGGACCGGGGAGCTGTTTTTT. Its translation is CASSFGQGRTGELFF.

Points on this clone: This CDR3 is also generated by other DNA sequences in the sample. This chain connects TRBV6-5 to TRBJ1-2; weak D call: TRBD1 (6 bases). V was pared by 1 base and J by 5 bases, with 8 bases between. The CDR3 is 13 residues long. Germline V gene sequence: CDR1 MNHEY, CDR2 SVGAGI. The DNA of the CDR3 is TGTGCCAGCAGTTACTACAGGGTTTATGGCTACACCTTC. As protein: CASSYYRVYGYTF.

V gene TRBV7-8 combines with J gene TRBJ1-4, with D possibly TRBD1 on 5 matching bases. Germline V CDR1 and CDR2: SGHVS, FQNEAQ. Trimming stripped 5 bases from V and 8 bases from J, with 18 bases between. The CDR3 consists of 15 residues. CDR3 in amino acids: CASSPYFLQGEKLFF. DNA of the CDR3: TGTGCCAGCAGCCCCTACTTCCTTCAGGGCGAAAAACTGTTTTTT.

V is TRBV5-1 and J is TRBJ1-1, with D uncertain. CDR1 SGHRS and CDR2 YFSETQ come from the germline V gene. CDR3 size: 17 residues. Trimming stripped 1 base from V and 6 bases from J, with 22 bases between. The CDR3 loop reads CASSLSFEGVGRPEAFF. The DNA for the CDR3 is TGCGCCAGCAGCTTGTCGTTTGAGGGCGTAGGCAGGCCTGAAGCTTTCTTT.

The V call is TRBV10-3, the J call TRBJ2-2; 10 positions match TRBD1. CDR1 and CDR2 (germline): ENHRY, SYGVKD. The CDR3 loop spans 16 amino acids. V trimming: 6 bases; J trimming: 2 bases; junction bases outside the gene matches: 6. The CDR3, as DNA: TGTGCCATCAGAGAAGGACAGGGGGTTAACACCGGGGAGCTGTTTTTT. Its protein is CAIREGQGVNTGELFF.

This chain links TRBV9 with TRBJ1-6; 9 nucleotides align to TRBD1. Germline CDR1 SGDLS, CDR2 YYNGEE. The CDR3 loop spans 15 amino acids. V shed 4 bases and J 8 bases; nucleotides not matched to a gene: 7. CDR3 bases: TGTGCCAGCAGCAGGTGGACAGGGGATGATTCACCCCTCCACTTT. Translated, it gives CASSRWTGDDSPLHF.

In nucleotides, the CDR3 is TGTGCCAGCAGCAGCAGGGGTGGCTACACCTTC. It yields the protein CASSSRGGYTF. The V and J genes are TRBV9 and TRBJ1-2, with D perhaps matching TRBD1 (6 bases). Germline V gene data show CDR1 as SGDLS and CDR2 as YYNGEE. CDR3 length: 11 amino acids. Trimming pared 4 bases from V and 7 bases from J, leaving 8 bases between.

This sequence joins TRBV2 and TRBJ2-1, with 7 nucleotides matching TRBD2. CDR1 is SNHLY, CDR2 FYNNEI, per germline. This CDR3 comprises 15 residues. V lost 3 bases to trimming and J lost 3 bases; unmatched junction nucleotides: 5. The CDR3 sequence is CASSEMGGDYNEQFF. CDR3 DNA: TGTGCCAGCAGTGAGATGGGGGGGGACTACAATGAGCAGTTCTTC.

The chain uses TRBV18 and TRBJ1-1; D gene uncertain. Germline CDR1 reads KGHSH; CDR2 reads LQKENI. The V and J ends lost 6 bases and 3 bases respectively, with 14 bases between them. The CDR3 contains 14 residues. CDR3 nucleotides: TGTGCCAGCTCGTTTACCGAGAGGGACACTGAAGCTTTCTTT. It translates to CASSFTERDTEAFF.

CDR3 DNA sequence: TGTGCCAGCAGCTCCGAGGTCCATCAGCCCCAGCATTTT. It specifies CASSSEVHQPQHF. The chain uses TRBV7-2 and TRBJ1-5; D gene ambiguous. Trimming pared 4 bases from V and 5 bases from J, leaving 9 bases between. Germline CDR1 SGHTA, CDR2 FQGNSA. CDR3 length: 13 amino acids.

The genes are TRBV5-4 and TRBJ2-3, with D perhaps matching TRBD2 (5 bases). CDR3 length equals 15 residues. Germline V CDR1 and CDR2: SGHNT, YYREEE (reference sequence). The V end was cut by 1 base, the J end by 4 bases, with 13 bases between. The CDR3 region is CASSLTFTGSDTQYF. Written as DNA, the CDR3 is TGTGCCAGCAGCTTGACCTTTACGGGGTCAGATACGCAGTATTTT.

The genes are TRBV9 and TRBJ1-2; the D is unclear. CDR3 length: 14 amino acids. Trimming shortened V by 3 bases and J by 4 bases, and 13 bases separated the two germline ends. Per the germline V gene, CDR1 is SGDLS and CDR2 is YYNGEE. CDR3 amino acids: CASSGEVARYGYTF. The CDR3 DNA is TGTGCCAGCAGCGGCGAGGTAGCTCGCTATGGCTACACCTTC.

V gene TRBV15 combines with J gene TRBJ2-4; TRBD2 is a possible D gene (6 bases). Germline lookup yields CDR1 LNHNV and CDR2 YYDKDF (reference sequence). The V and J ends lost 8 bases and 0 bases respectively, with 17 bases between them. There are 16 residues in the CDR3. In nucleotides, the CDR3 is TGTGCCACCGAGAGCGGCGCGGGAATAGCCAAAAACATTCAGTACTTC. Protein sequence: CATESGAGIAKNIQYF.

This chain uses TRBV7-9 with TRBJ2-3; tentatively, D is TRBD1 (5 bases). CDR3 length equals 16 residues. Between the trimmed V and J ends, which lost 0 bases and 3 bases, there was a span of 13 bases. The V gene's germline CDR1 is SEHNR and CDR2 FQNEAQ (reference sequence). The chain's CDR3 is CASSLAPGRGTDTQYF. The CDR3 region has the DNA TGTGCCAGCAGCTTAGCTCCAGGAAGGGGAACAGATACGCAGTATTTT.

V gene TRBV4-2 combines with J gene TRBJ2-5; D is ambiguous. The J call may be mistaken, given a closer DNA end match to TRBJ2-7. Germline lookup yields CDR1 LGHNA and CDR2 YNFKEQ. The CDR3 covers 17 residues. Written as DNA, the CDR3 is TGTGCCAGCAGCCAAGATACCCCCGGAGTGGCCACCTACGAGCAGTACTTC. This encodes CASSQDTPGVATYEQYF.

The chain joins TRBV2 to TRBJ1-6; a possible D gene is TRBD1 (6 bases). CDR3 length: 14 residues. The V and J ends lost 4 bases and 14 bases respectively, with 18 bases between them. The germline V gene encodes CDR1 SNHLY and CDR2 FYNNEI. The chain's CDR3 is CASSVGGGRGTLHF. CDR3 DNA: TGTGCCAGCAGTGTAGGGGGGGGGCGCGGAACCCTCCACTTT.